This T cell receptor beta chain stems from a study of siplizumab effects on memory and regulatory T cells. Researchers maintained the mixed lymphocyte reaction cells in coculture at 37°C for five to six days. Concerning this clone itself: Antigen unknown.

Study results and limitations: There were only a minor fraction of alloreactive clones that mapped to unstimulated subsets.

Some clones are missing from TCRdb's copy, which holds only in-frame ones; the method was immunoSEQ multiplex PCR. This sample has about 18,000 clones, with about 45% found just once. Sequencing input: CFSE-low (dividing) CD4+ T cells sorted from an allogeneic mixed lymphocyte reaction. This receptor was obtained from a human donor in good health; the cells came from an allogeneic mixed lymphocyte reaction. Some clones in this sample may be carry-over from other donors' samples.

CDR3 nucleotide sequence: TGCGCCAGCAGCCAAGAAGGGACTAGCGGGGGCCACACAGATACGCAGTATTTT. This codes for CASSQEGTSGGHTDTQYF. The V and J genes are TRBV4-1 and TRBJ2-3; 14 nucleotides align to TRBD2. Germline V gene lookup returns CDR1 MGHRA and CDR2 YSYEKL. There are 18 residues in the CDR3. Trimming removed 0 bases from V and 2 bases from J; junction bases left unmatched: 4.